This T cell receptor (beta chain) was sequenced in a study of CD8+ T cells in alopecia areata. V was pared by 1 base and J by 3 bases, with 12 bases between. Germline CDR1 is MGHRA and CDR2 is YSYEKL. The CDR3 runs 15 residues. Both peripheral blood and punch biopsies of lesional scalp skin were obtained from patients who had alopecia areata. Investigators isolated RNA and reverse transcribed it into cDNA to act as the sequencing template. Sequenced by immunoSEQ multiplex PCR; TCRdb stores in-frame clones only, minus some. The data hold fewer than 200,000 clones, with around 60% observed a single time. This clone has just a few counts.

The rearrangement joins TRBV4-1 to TRBJ1-1; D is uncertain. Specimen: CD4+ T cells sorted from blood, collected at week 0. The TCR originated in a human donor with alopecia areata. This chain's CDR3 is CASSQGQAVDTEAFF. DNA for the CDR3: TGCGCCAGCAGCCAAGGCCAGGCAGTGGACACTGAAGCTTTCTTT.